These 20 T cell receptor beta chains share one sample of origin, sequenced in a study of T cell changes during pregnancy in multiple sclerosis. Produced via immunoSEQ multiplex PCR; TCRdb's table is partial and in-frame only. The top ten hold less than 3.5% of the sample, which has tens of thousands of clones, 85% to 95% seen once. The sample was peripheral blood, taken in the third trimester of pregnancy. The source is a female donor in good health, enrolled as a control in a pregnancy study.

This clone has only one observation. The V and J genes are TRBV9 and TRBJ2-1, with 8 bases fitting TRBD2. Germline CDR1 is SGDLS and CDR2 is YYNGEE. There are 15 residues in the CDR3. V lost 4 bases and J lost 7; bases outside the gene matches: 10. Here the CDR3 reads CASSPGAGGLNEQFF. The CDR3 DNA reads TGTGCCAGCAGCCCGGGGGCGGGGGGTTTGAATGAGCAGTTCTTC.

The genes are TRBV4-1 and TRBJ2-5; 8 positions agree with TRBD1. The V and J ends lost 2 bases and 5 bases, in that order; junction bases with no gene match: 10. The length of the CDR3 is 16 residues. CDR1 and CDR2 from the germline V gene are MGHRA and YSYEKL. The CDR3 DNA is TGCGCCAGCAGCCAATCGACAGGGGCGGTTGAGGAGACCCAGTACTTC. It yields the protein CASSQSTGAVEETQYF.

The chain links TRBV7-2 to TRBJ2-7; 9 bases align to TRBD2. Germline lookup yields CDR1 SGHTA and CDR2 FQGNSA. V shed 0 bases, J shed 2 bases, and the junction held 5 bases outside the gene matches. The CDR3 totals 16 residues. The CDR3: CASSLAPTSGTYEQYF. The CDR3 DNA is TGTGCCAGCAGCTTAGCTCCGACTAGCGGAACCTACGAGCAGTACTTC.

The chain employs TRBV6-5 and TRBJ1-4, with 9 bases identical to TRBD1. The germline CDR1 and CDR2 sequences are MNHEY and SVGAGI. CDR3 size: 14 residues. V gave up 5 bases and J gave up 8 bases; unmatched junction bases: 6. The DNA of the CDR3 is TGTGCCAGCAGTACCTTGGGACAGGGAGAAAAACTGTTTTTT. Translation: CASSTLGQGEKLFF.

The V call is TRBV4-2, the J call TRBJ2-7; TRBD2 agrees at 13 bases. This CDR3 spans 15 amino acids. CDR1 is LGHNA, CDR2 YNFKEQ, per germline. V lost 5 bases, J lost 2 bases, and 3 bases stayed unmatched. The CDR3 nucleotides are TGTGCCAGCAGCATGGGACTAGCGGGAACCTACGAGCAGTACTTC. Residues: CASSMGLAGTYEQYF.

CDR3 sequence (DNA): TGTGCCAGCTCACCTGGCGGGGTCCTATCCTACGAGCAGTACTTC. Translating gives CASSPGGVLSYEQYF. The V and J genes are TRBV18 and TRBJ2-7; tentative D call: TRBD2 (6 bases). V lost 3 bases, J lost 1 base, and 13 bases lay in between. The CDR3 runs to 15 residues. Germline V gene sequence: CDR1 KGHSH, CDR2 LQKENI.

The chain is built from TRBV4-1 and TRBJ2-1; D unresolved. The length of the CDR3 is 16 residues. V was pared by 0 bases and J by 0 bases, with 9 bases between. Germline lookup yields CDR1 MGHRA and CDR2 YSYEKL. In DNA, the CDR3 is TGCGCCAGCAGCCAAGACGGAACAGACTCCTACAATGAGCAGTTCTTC. This encodes CASSQDGTDSYNEQFF.

The gene calls are TRBV5-1 and TRBJ2-7, with D tentatively TRBD1 (5 bases). Germline V gene lookup returns CDR1 SGHRS and CDR2 YFSETQ. The V end lost 0 bases, the J end lost 3 bases, and 10 bases lay between the germline ends. The CDR3 has 14 amino acids. CDR3 sequence reads: CASSLGTNFYEQYF. The CDR3 DNA is TGCGCCAGCAGCTTGGGGACAAATTTCTACGAGCAGTACTTC.

This chain uses TRBV19 with TRBJ2-3, with 8 bases identical to TRBD2. There are 17 residues in the CDR3. The germline gives CDR1 LNHDA, CDR2 SQIVND (reference sequence). V dropped 3 bases and J dropped 5; count of bases not matched to a gene: 13. The CDR3: CASSMGRTSRLRDTQYF. DNA for the CDR3: TGTGCCAGTAGTATGGGGCGGACTAGCAGACTACGAGATACGCAGTATTTT.

This clone was counted between two and nine times. The chain has TRBV5-1 and TRBJ2-2, with 7 nucleotides matching TRBD2. J lost 5 bases, V lost 2 bases, and 3 bases had no gene match. Germline CDR1 reads SGHRS; CDR2 reads YFSETQ. CDR3 length: 14 amino acids. For the CDR3, the DNA is TGCGCCAGCAGCTTTGCGGGGGTGACCGGGGAGCTGTTTTTT. Its translation is CASSFAGVTGELFF.

This chain links TRBV29-1 with TRBJ1-1, with 8 bases aligning to TRBD1. V trimming: 7 bases; J trimming: 5 bases; junction bases outside the gene matches: 6. Germline CDR1 is SQVTM and CDR2 is ANQGSEA. The CDR3 is 12 residues long. The CDR3 is CSAKTGATEAFF. DNA for the CDR3: TGCAGCGCTAAGACAGGGGCTACTGAAGCTTTCTTT.

The chain links TRBV11-2 to TRBJ2-4, with 15 bases aligning to TRBD2. The germline gives CDR1 SGHAT, CDR2 FQNNGV. Trimming removed 10 bases from V and 1 base from J; junction bases left unmatched: 2. This CDR3 has 15 amino acids. CDR3 amino acids: CATGTSGGAKNIQYF. CDR3 nucleotide sequence: TGTGCCACCGGGACTAGCGGGGGGGCCAAAAACATTCAGTACTTC. The variable domain in full, with the rest retrieved from reference TRBV11-2 and TRBJ2-4, is EAGVAQSPRYKIIEKRQSVAFWCNPISGHATLYWYQQILGQGPKLLIQFQNNGVVDDSQLPKDRFSAERLKGVDSTLKIQPAKLEDSAVYLCATGTSGGAKNIQYFGAGTRLSVL.

The chain employs TRBV4-3 and TRBJ2-7; the match to TRBD1 covers 7 bases. The CDR3 is 14 amino acids. Per the germline V gene, CDR1 is LGHNA and CDR2 is YSLEER. The V gene end was trimmed by 3 bases and the J gene end by 4 bases; junction bases not matched to a gene: 6. CDR3 sequence (DNA): TGCGCCAGCAGCCACGGCCCAGGGGGATACGAGCAGTACTTC. As protein: CASSHGPGGYEQYF.

The rearrangement uses TRBV18 and TRBJ1-2; 8 bases fit TRBD1. The germline V gene has CDR1 KGHSH and CDR2 LQKENI. The CDR3 is 15 amino acids. Trimming took 3 bases from V and 4 from J; bases not matched to a gene: 7. Here the CDR3 reads CASSPDGTGLYGYTF. DNA of the CDR3: TGTGCCAGCTCACCTGACGGGACAGGCCTCTATGGCTACACCTTC.

The V gene is TRBV19, the J gene TRBJ2-2, with TRBD2 matching 8 bases. Germline V gene sequence: CDR1 LNHDA, CDR2 SQIVND (reference sequence). CDR3 length: 16 amino acids. J lost 3 bases, V lost 10 bases, and 13 bases had no gene match. The CDR3 sequence is CATAGLASADTGELFF. CDR3 sequence (DNA): TGTGCCACCGCTGGACTAGCTTCGGCCGACACCGGGGAGCTGTTTTTT.

The chain employs TRBV19 and TRBJ1-6, with 7 bases lining up with TRBD1. This CDR3 contains 12 residues. After removal of 3 bases from V and 11 bases from J, the junction contained 1 base not matched to a gene. Germline V CDR1 and CDR2: LNHDA, SQIVND (reference sequence). The CDR3 DNA reads TGTGCCAGTAGTATCCAGGGGGCACCCCTCCACTTT. This encodes CASSIQGAPLHF.

The rearrangement uses TRBV28 and TRBJ2-1; 14 bases align to TRBD2. Germline V gene lookup returns CDR1 MDHEN and CDR2 SYDVKM. The CDR3 runs to 15 residues. Losses at the gene ends were 9 bases for V and 11 bases for J; bases not matched to a gene: 12. The CDR3 reads CASTPAGTSGSQQFF. The CDR3 DNA sequence: TGTGCCAGTACCCCGGCCGGGACTAGCGGGAGTCAGCAGTTCTTC. Full variable domain (remainder filled in from reference TRBV28 and TRBJ2-1): DVKVTQSSRYLVKRTGEKVFLECVQDMDHENMFWYRQDPGLGLRLIYFSYDVKMKEKGDIPEGYSVSREKKERFSLILESASTNQTSMYLCASTPAGTSGSQQFFGPGTRLTVL.

The J gene is TRBJ2-7, the V gene TRBV27; 11 nucleotides agree with TRBD2. The CDR3 contains 15 residues. Germline lookup yields CDR1 MNHEY and CDR2 SMNVEV (reference sequence). The V segment lost 10 bases and the J segment 6 bases; nucleotides outside the gene matches: 14. The CDR3 DNA follows: TGTGCCACCCGACGTAGCGGGAGGGCCGCCGGCGAGCAGTACTTC. This translates into CATRRSGRAAGEQYF.

This clone appeared a single time. J is TRBJ1-4 and V is TRBV19; 9 bases align to TRBD1. CDR3 length equals 13 residues. V shed 6 bases, J shed 13 bases, and the junction held 9 bases outside the gene matches. Germline CDR1 reads LNHDA; CDR2 reads SQIVND (reference sequence). CDR3 coding DNA: TGTGCCAGTAGCCCCGGGACAGGGTTAGGACTGTTTTTT. It is translated as CASSPGTGLGLFF.

The rearrangement uses TRBV6-1 and TRBJ2-7; D not resolved. Trimming stripped 4 bases from V and 2 bases from J, with 9 bases between. Germline CDR1 MNHNS, CDR2 SASEGT. CDR3 size: 13 residues. As DNA, the CDR3 is TGTGCCAGCAGTGTGGCGGAGACCTACGAGCAGTACTTC. Translating gives CASSVAETYEQYF.